This is a list of T cell receptor beta chains from one sample in a study of blood T cell repertoires in COVID-19. This table comes from immunoSEQ multiplex PCR, and its TCRdb copy is limited to in-frame clones, with some not included. The sample includes 25,000 to 35,000 clones, 70% to 85% of them seen just once. The specimen sequenced was peripheral blood. All receptors derive from a woman at least 80 years old with acute or convalescent COVID-19. The CDR3 runs from the conserved cysteine through the conserved F or W. Fields, in order: J gene, clone size, D gene, V gene, CDR3 protein, CDR3 DNA. D genes are given only for firm matches. Some rows have no size entry. The others give once, few or many, or a class for an expanded clone.

TRBJ1-1,once,TRBD1,TRBV5-6,CASSRPGQGDTEAFF,TGTGCCAGCAGCCGTCCGGGACAGGGGGACACTGAAGCTTTCTTT
TRBJ2-1,NA,TRBD1,TRBV20-1,CSASVRDRLIGEQFF,TGCAGTGCTAGTGTACGGGACAGGTTAATAGGTGAGCAGTTCTTC
TRBJ1-1,NA,NA,TRBV5-4,CASSAPDKANTEAFF,TGTGCCAGCAGCGCCCCTGACAAGGCGAACACTGAAGCTTTCTTT
TRBJ1-3,NA,NA,TRBV5-6,CASSLEFLGGSGNTIYF,TGTGCCAGCAGCTTGGAATTCTTGGGGGGTTCTGGAAACACCATATATTTT
TRBJ2-1,NA,TRBD1,TRBV27,CASRGGQGLNEQFF,TGTGCCAGCAGGGGGGGACAGGGCCTCAATGAGCAGTTCTTC
TRBJ2-3,few,NA,TRBV11-2,CASSLDRAGTDTQYF,TGTGCCAGCAGCTTAGATCGTGCCGGGACAGATACGCAGTATTTT
TRBJ1-1,NA,TRBD1,TRBV5-1,CASSLGQGRNTEAFF,TGCGCCAGCAGCTTGGGACAGGGGAGGAACACTGAAGCTTTCTTT
TRBJ2-7,NA,TRBD2,TRBV4-1,CASSPTSGTVWEQYF,TGCGCCAGCAGCCCTACTAGCGGGACGGTTTGGGAGCAGTACTTC
TRBJ1-5,NA,NA,TRBV19,CASSIKTRGFNQPQHF,TGTGCCAGTAGTATAAAGACCAGGGGTTTCAATCAGCCCCAGCATTTT
TRBJ1-4,NA,TRBD1,TRBV6-5,CASSWTGETNEKLFF,TGTGCCAGCAGTTGGACAGGGGAGACTAATGAAAAACTGTTTTTT
TRBJ1-2,NA,NA,TRBV6-1,CASSEFGRLSYGYTF,TGTGCCAGCAGTGAATTCGGGAGGTTAAGCTATGGCTACACCTTC
TRBJ2-1,NA,NA,TRBV5-1,CASSLEANTAVFF,TGCGCCAGCAGCTTGGAGGCAAATACTGCGGTGTTCTTC
TRBJ2-1,NA,TRBD2,TRBV6-5,CASSMLAGGGGQFF,TGTGCCAGCAGTATGCTAGCGGGAGGGGGGGGGCAGTTCTTC
TRBJ2-7,NA,TRBD1,TRBV18,CASSPGTGPTYEQYF,TGTGCCAGCTCACCGGGGACAGGGCCTACCTACGAGCAGTACTTC
TRBJ1-1,NA,NA,TRBV14,CASSQEGGTEAFF,TGTGCCAGCAGCCAAGAGGGAGGCACTGAAGCTTTCTTT
TRBJ1-6,NA,NA,TRBV6-1,CASSVPRGAGDSPLHF,TGTGCCAGCAGTGTTCCGAGGGGGGCGGGGGATTCACCCCTCCACTTT
TRBJ2-2,NA,TRBD1,TRBV3-1/TRBV3-2,CASSQVNGQGNTGELFF,TGTGCCAGCAGCCAAGTGAATGGACAGGGTAACACCGGGGAGCTGTTTTTT
TRBJ2-5,NA,NA,TRBV19,CASSITTSGETQYF,TGTGCCAGTAGTATCACGACGTCGGGGGAGACCCAGTACTTC
TRBJ1-2,NA,TRBD1,TRBV29-1,CSDSQGEGYGYTF,TGCAGCGACTCCCAGGGGGAAGGTTATGGCTACACCTTC
TRBJ2-7,once,NA,TRBV2,CASGAAYYEQYF,TGTGCCAGCGGGGCTGCCTACTACGAGCAGTACTTC
TRBJ2-1,NA,NA,TRBV28,CASSSTGNNEQFF,TGTGCCAGCAGTTCAACAGGGAACAATGAGCAGTTCTTC
TRBJ2-7,few,TRBD1,TRBV5-1,CASRTGGSYEQYF,TGCGCCAGCCGGACAGGGGGGTCCTACGAGCAGTACTTC
TRBJ1-1,NA,TRBD1,TRBV30,CSPGQRNTEAFF,TGTTCCCCGGGACAGCGGAACACTGAAGCTTTCTTT
TRBJ2-1,NA,NA,TRBV7-2,CASSVDNSYNEQFF,TGTGCCAGCAGCGTAGATAACAGTTACAATGAGCAGTTCTTC
TRBJ2-2,medium-sized,TRBD1,TRBV5-1,CASSSRTGVTGELFF,TGCGCCAGCAGTAGCCGGACAGGGGTTACCGGGGAGCTGTTTTTT
TRBJ2-3,NA,TRBD1,TRBV5-1,CASSLGQGWTDTQYF,TGCGCCAGCAGCCTCGGACAGGGCTGGACAGATACGCAGTATTTT
TRBJ2-1,NA,NA,TRBV3-1/TRBV3-2,CASSQLAGEQFF,TGTGCCAGCAGCCAGCTTGCAGGTGAGCAGTTCTTC
TRBJ1-2,NA,TRBD1,TRBV18,CASSPRTGDGYTF,TGTGCCAGCTCACCACGGACAGGGGACGGCTACACCTTC
TRBJ2-1,NA,NA,TRBV27,CASSSSRAAYNEQFF,NA
TRBJ1-2,few,TRBD1,TRBV10-2,CASLKKGAGDYGYTF,TGCGCCAGCTTGAAGAAGGGGGCTGGCGACTATGGCTACACCTTC
TRBJ1-5,NA,TRBD1,TRBV27,CASSITGTVGSQPQHF,TGTGCCAGCAGCATTACCGGGACAGTCGGGTCTCAGCCCCAGCATTTT
TRBJ1-2,NA,TRBD1,TRBV12-3/TRBV12-4,CASNQQGAGGYTF,TGTGCCAGCAACCAACAGGGGGCGGGAGGCTACACCTTC
TRBJ2-4,NA,TRBD1,TRBV5-1,CASSLQGAENIQYF,TGCGCCAGCAGCTTGCAGGGGGCAGAAAACATTCAGTACTTC
TRBJ1-5,NA,NA,TRBV2,CASSDSVGGQPQHF,TGTGCCAGCAGTGATAGCGTGGGGGGACAGCCCCAGCATTTT
TRBJ1-1,once,NA,TRBV7-8,CASTFRDSFLTEAFF,TGTGCCAGCACCTTCCGTGACAGTTTCTTGACTGAAGCTTTCTTT
TRBJ2-7,NA,TRBD1,TRBV7-2,CASSLGAPGRTGEQYF,TGTGCCAGCAGCTTAGGGGCCCCGGGGCGGACAGGGGAGCAGTACTTC
TRBJ2-2,NA,NA,TRBV4-3,CASSQDHVGELFF,TGCGCCAGCAGCCAAGATCATGTTGGGGAGCTGTTTTTT
TRBJ1-5,NA,NA,TRBV11-2,CASSAGVYQPQHF,TGTGCCAGCAGCGCCGGGGTTTATCAGCCCCAGCATTTT
TRBJ2-5,NA,TRBD1,TRBV5-1,CASSRQGGETQYF,TGCGCCAGCAGCCGACAGGGCGGTGAGACCCAGTACTTC
TRBJ2-1,NA,TRBD1,TRBV4-1,CASSQGLGQTLPSYNEQFF,TGCGCCAGCAGCCAAGGGTTGGGACAGACCCTTCCCTCCTACAATGAGCAGTTCTTC
TRBJ2-7,once,TRBD2,TRBV5-1,CASSPLAGGPDEQYF,TGCGCCAGCAGCCCCTTAGCGGGAGGGCCCGACGAGCAGTACTTC
TRBJ2-7,NA,NA,TRBV18,CASSPDSYEQYF,TGTGCCAGCTCACCGGACAGCTACGAGCAGTACTTC
TRBJ1-1,NA,TRBD1,TRBV19,CASSSGQVVNTEAFF,TGTGCCAGTAGTAGCGGACAGGTTGTGAACACTGAAGCTTTCTTT
TRBJ1-5,NA,NA,TRBV6-5,CASSRRGINQPQHF,TGTGCCAGCAGTCGCCGGGGGATCAATCAGCCCCAGCATTTT
TRBJ1-2,once,NA,TRBV4-3,CASSQDAGSLIYGYTF,TGCGCCAGCAGCCAAGATGCAGGGTCCCTGATTTATGGCTACACCTTC
TRBJ2-5,few,TRBD1,TRBV5-1,CASSPGDRTQETQYF,TGCGCCAGCAGCCCAGGGGACAGGACACAAGAGACCCAGTACTTC
TRBJ2-3,NA,NA,TRBV27,CASSLAAGPVFTDTQYF,TGTGCCAGCAGTTTAGCGGCGGGTCCCGTCTTCACAGATACGCAGTATTTT